The 21 T cell receptor beta chains given below trace back to one sample, sequenced in a study of shared clonotypes between healthy human individuals. Clones were sequenced by immunoSEQ multiplex PCR, and TCRdb holds only the in-frame ones, with some missing. The sample yields about 2.1 million clones, around 95% seen once. Terminally differentiated effector memory CD45RA+ cells were excluded from the naive CD8 cells, which were CD45RO-negative and positively selected for CCR7. Source material: naive CD8+ T cells from PBMCs. The source of these receptors is a man younger than 30 in good health. Some clones in this sample may be carry-over from other donors' samples.

The J gene is TRBJ1-3, the V gene TRBV5-1; D is uncertain. Germline loops: CDR1 SGHRS, CDR2 YFSETQ. This CDR3 is built from 15 residues. The germline V and J ends were trimmed by 2 bases and 3 bases, with 12 bases remaining between them. This CDR3 reads CASSFTPDHGNTIYF. As DNA, the CDR3 is TGCGCCAGCAGCTTCACGCCGGACCATGGAAACACCATATATTTT.

The rearrangement uses TRBV27 and TRBJ2-5; possibly TRBD1 or TRBD2 for D (6 bases each). This CDR3 has 14 amino acids. The V gene lost 10 bases and the J gene lost 2 bases, with 17 bases spanning the gap. The germline V gene encodes CDR1 MNHEY and CDR2 SMNVEV (reference sequence). Here the CDR3 reads CATGGGYTQETQYF. The CDR3, as DNA: TGTGCCACCGGGGGCGGGTACACACAAGAGACCCAGTACTTC.

CDR3 loop: CASSFPYQPQHF. The CDR3 coding sequence is TGTGCCAGCAGTTTCCCCTATCAGCCCCAGCATTTT. This rearrangement joins TRBV7-9 to TRBJ1-5; D ambiguous. Trimming removed 6 bases at V and 5 bases at J, with 8 bases between. CDR3 length: 12 amino acids. Germline V gene data show CDR1 as SEHNR and CDR2 as FQNEAQ (reference sequence).

This chain connects TRBV6-5 to TRBJ2-1; 10 nucleotides line up with TRBD2. There are 14 residues in the CDR3. Germline V lookup: CDR1 MNHEY, CDR2 SVGAGI. Unmatched junction bases numbered 5, after V lost 5 bases and J lost 7 bases. The CDR3 loop reads CASSRLAGKNEQFF. The CDR3 nucleotides read TGTGCCAGCAGTCGACTAGCGGGTAAGAATGAGCAGTTCTTC.

This chain joins TRBV27 and TRBJ1-1; D is unclear. Looked up from germline, CDR1 is MNHEY and CDR2 is SMNVEV (reference sequence). This CDR3 has 14 residues. The V end lost 5 bases, the J end lost 1 base, and 11 bases lay between the germline ends. The CDR3 DNA is TGTGCCAGCAGTCCTGGCCGGAGGAACACTGAAGCTTTCTTT. Amino acid sequence: CASSPGRRNTEAFF.

The chain has TRBV16 and TRBJ1-2, with unresolved D. Germline CDR1 and CDR2: KGHSY and FQNENV. V lost 0 bases and J 6 bases, leaving 8 bases between the germline ends. The CDR3 loop spans 13 amino acids. The CDR3 DNA reads TGTGCCAGCAGCCAATCGTTAGGTCATGGCTACACCTTC. Protein sequence: CASSQSLGHGYTF.

The chain employs TRBV18 and TRBJ1-4; D ambiguous. Looked up from germline, CDR1 is KGHSH and CDR2 is LQKENI. The CDR3 length is 14 residues. V was cut by 3 bases and J by 8 bases, with 13 bases left in between. The CDR3 nucleotides read TGTGCCAGCTCACCGAAACCGACTGGAGAAAAACTGTTTTTT. It translates to CASSPKPTGEKLFF. Variable domain in full (rest from reference TRBV18 and TRBJ1-4): NAGVMQNPRHLVRRRGQEARLRCSPMKGHSHVYWYRQLPEEGLKFMVYLQKENIIDESGMPKERFSAEFPKEGPSILRIQQVVRGDSAAYFCASSPKPTGEKLFFGSGTQLSVL.

This chain connects TRBV29-1 to TRBJ2-2; D gene unclear. There are 11 residues in the CDR3. V lost 7 bases and J lost 2, with 5 bases in between. Germline V CDR1 and CDR2: SQVTM, ANQGSEA. For the CDR3, the DNA is TGCAGCGCCGGAAACACCGGGGAGCTGTTTTTT. It translates to CSAGNTGELFF.

The V gene is TRBV4-3, the J gene TRBJ2-2, with TRBD2 identical over 8 bases. This CDR3 region has 14 residues. V gave up 4 bases and J gave up 4 bases; unmatched junction bases: 2. Germline lookup yields CDR1 LGHNA and CDR2 YSLEER. The CDR3 is CASSPGGFTGELFF. The CDR3 DNA is TGCGCCAGCAGCCCGGGAGGGTTCACCGGGGAGCTGTTTTTT.

The chain carries TRBV4-2 and TRBJ1-1; D not resolved. Germline values: CDR1 LGHNA, CDR2 YNFKEQ. The CDR3 runs to 13 residues. Trimming took off 8 bases at V and 0 bases at J, with 10 bases between the two ends. CDR3 residues: CASGRLMNTEAFF. The CDR3 DNA follows: TGTGCCAGCGGGCGGCTCATGAACACTGAAGCTTTCTTT.

The chain couples TRBV29-1 to TRBJ2-7; TRBD2 matches 13 bases. This CDR3 is built from 12 residues. Per germline, CDR1 SQVTM and CDR2 ANQGSEA. The junction had 1 base not matched to a gene; V was cut back by 8 bases and J by 3 bases. The CDR3 is CSWTSGSYEQYF. The DNA of the CDR3 is TGCAGCTGGACTAGCGGGAGCTACGAGCAGTACTTC.

This sequence joins TRBV5-6 and TRBJ2-7; D not resolved. CDR3 size: 11 residues. Per germline, CDR1 SGHDT and CDR2 YYEEEE. V was shortened by 0 bases and J by 8 bases, with 6 bases between the two germline ends. The CDR3 loop is CASSLGPQQYF. The CDR3 DNA follows: TGTGCCAGCAGCTTGGGACCTCAGCAGTACTTC.

The J gene is TRBJ2-3, the V gene TRBV27, with D tentatively TRBD1 (6 bases). Trimming left V 3 bases short and J 3 bases short, with 13 bases between. In germline, CDR1 is MNHEY, CDR2 SMNVEV (reference sequence). The CDR3 sequence is 15 residues long. Here the CDR3 DNA reads TGTGCCAGCAGTTTTGGGTTAGGGGGTACAGATACGCAGTATTTT. Protein sequence: CASSFGLGGTDTQYF.

The V call is TRBV27, the J call TRBJ2-3, with D possibly TRBD1 on 6 matching bases. The CDR3 contains 14 residues. Trimming took off 6 bases at V and 0 bases at J, with 10 bases between the two ends. Looked up from germline, CDR1 is MNHEY and CDR2 is SMNVEV (reference sequence). The CDR3 nucleotides are TGTGCCAGCAGGGTCAGGGGTAGCACAGATACGCAGTATTTT. This codes for CASRVRGSTDTQYF.

The chain joins TRBV11-2 to TRBJ2-1, with 9 bases aligning to TRBD2. Germline V gene sequence: CDR1 SGHAT, CDR2 FQNNGV. The CDR3 spans 15 residues. The V segment lost 4 bases and the J segment 5 bases; nucleotides outside the gene matches: 6. The CDR3 loop is CASSWASGTNNEQFF. In DNA form, the CDR3 reads TGTGCCAGCAGCTGGGCTAGCGGGACGAACAATGAGCAGTTCTTC.

The chain is built from TRBV11-1 and TRBJ2-1, with 8 bases identical to TRBD2. The ends lost 5 bases at V and 0 bases at J; junction bases unmatched: 9. Germline V gene data show CDR1 as SGHAT and CDR2 as FQDESV (reference sequence). This CDR3 has 17 residues. The CDR3 spells CASSTPIAGSSYNEQFF. CDR3 nucleotide sequence: TGTGCCAGCAGCACCCCAATAGCGGGAAGCTCCTACAATGAGCAGTTCTTC.

This chain uses TRBV28 with TRBJ2-1; D is unclear. In germline, CDR1 is MDHEN, CDR2 SYDVKM. The V and J ends lost 2 bases and 2 bases respectively, with 13 bases between them. This CDR3 contains 16 residues. CDR3 region: CASSLPPDPAYNEQFF. For the CDR3, the DNA is TGTGCCAGCAGTTTACCCCCGGATCCCGCCTACAATGAGCAGTTCTTC.

This chain uses TRBV4-1 with TRBJ1-1; TRBD1 matches at 8 bases. The CDR3 extends over 15 amino acids. Per germline, CDR1 MGHRA and CDR2 YSYEKL. The J segment lost 1 base and the V segment lost 2 bases, leaving 3 bases of the junction unmatched. CDR3 sequence: CASSQSQGANTEAFF. DNA for the CDR3: TGCGCCAGCAGCCAAAGTCAGGGGGCGAACACTGAAGCTTTCTTT.

This chain joins TRBV2 and TRBJ2-3; 8 bases fit TRBD2. V dropped 5 bases and J dropped 0; count of bases not matched to a gene: 13. This CDR3 comprises 18 residues. Germline CDR1 is SNHLY and CDR2 is FYNNEI. CDR3 sequence (DNA): TGTGCCAGCAGTCGAGGACTAGCAGACCCAGGTAGCACAGATACGCAGTATTTT. It translates to CASSRGLADPGSTDTQYF.

V and J are TRBV6-5 and TRBJ2-2, with D possibly being TRBD1 (6 bases). Trimming cost V 0 bases and J 5 bases, with 7 bases left between them. The CDR3 spans 14 residues. Germline V gene lookup returns CDR1 MNHEY and CDR2 SVGAGI. CDR3 in DNA: TGTGCCAGCAGTTACTCTGACAGGACCGGGGAGCTGTTTTTT. Residues: CASSYSDRTGELFF.

This chain joins TRBV9 and TRBJ2-1; D may correspond to TRBD1 or TRBD2 (6 bases each). This CDR3 comprises 14 residues. V was trimmed by 0 bases and J by 5 bases, leaving 9 bases between them. In germline, CDR1 is SGDLS, CDR2 YYNGEE. CDR3 amino acids: CASSVAGADNEQFF. The CDR3 bases are TGTGCCAGCAGCGTAGCGGGGGCCGACAATGAGCAGTTCTTC.